This passage covers 27 T cell receptor beta chains from one sample sequenced in a study of cytomegalovirus exposure and HLA in healthy donors. PCR amplification relied on 60 Vbeta primers (plus 13 Jbeta primers). Profiled with immunoSEQ multiplex PCR; TCRdb holds only in-frame clones, not every one. The repertoire holds around 170,000 clones, with approximately 84% as singletons. Sequencing was carried out using PBMCs. These receptors were obtained from a woman aged 45-59 years in good health and CMV-seropositive.

The V call is TRBV7-2, the J call TRBJ2-1, with TRBD1 matching over 8 bases. The V and J ends lost 3 bases and 5 bases, in that order; junction bases with no gene match: 3. CDR3 length: 14 amino acids. Germline V gives CDR1 SGHTA, CDR2 FQGNSA. For the CDR3, the DNA is TGTGCCAGCAGCTTGACAGGGGTACACAATGAGCAGTTCTTC. It translates to CASSLTGVHNEQFF.

The CDR3 DNA reads TGTGCCAGCAGCCCACAACTAGTTAGCACAGATACGCAGTATTTT. Translating gives CASSPQLVSTDTQYF. The chain recombines TRBV4-2 with TRBJ2-3, with D perhaps TRBD2 (5 bases). The CDR3 runs 15 residues. Trimming shortened V by 4 bases and J by 0 bases, and 11 bases separated the two germline ends. The germline gives CDR1 LGHNA, CDR2 YNFKEQ.

The chain is built from TRBV14 and TRBJ1-3; no firm D call. V dropped 5 bases and J dropped 4 bases, with 6 bases sitting between them. The CDR3 contains 12 residues. The germline V gene encodes CDR1 SGHDN and CDR2 FVKESK. The CDR3: CASSTQGNTIYF. The DNA for the CDR3 is TGTGCCAGCAGCACACAAGGAAACACCATATATTTT.

The rearrangement links TRBV6-1 to TRBJ2-3, with TRBD2 matching over 10 bases. Germline CDR1 reads MNHNS; CDR2 reads SASEGT. CDR3 length: 14 residues. Germline trimming cut 8 bases from V and 4 bases from J; bases unmatched to any gene: 6. CDR3: CASRSGTSADTQYF. In nucleotides, the CDR3 is TGTGCCAGCCGCTCCGGGACTAGCGCAGATACGCAGTATTTT.

The chain joins TRBV18 to TRBJ1-5; D perhaps matches TRBD1 (5 bases). The V gene lost 3 bases and the J gene lost 3 bases, with 18 bases spanning the gap. The CDR3 has 17 amino acids. Germline V lookup: CDR1 KGHSH, CDR2 LQKENI. CDR3: CASSPAGLDRYNQPQHF. The CDR3 DNA reads as TGTGCCAGCTCACCGGCAGGGCTCGATCGGTACAATCAGCCCCAGCATTTT.

The CDR3 nucleotides read TGTGCCAGCAGTCTTGGGGCGCGCACCGGGGAGCTGTTTTTT. The encoded protein is CASSLGARTGELFF. The rearrangement joins TRBV27 to TRBJ2-2; possibly TRBD1 for D (5 bases). V shed 5 bases and J shed 4 bases, with 11 bases lying between them. CDR3 length: 14 amino acids. Germline CDR1 is MNHEY and CDR2 is SMNVEV (reference sequence).

This chain uses TRBV28 with TRBJ1-2; TRBD1 agrees at 7 bases. V lost 8 bases, J lost 5 bases, and 14 bases stayed unmatched. This CDR3 region has 15 residues. Germline values: CDR1 MDHEN, CDR2 SYDVKM. In nucleotides, the CDR3 is TGTGCCAGCTTAGGGGGAACACAGGGGAGATATGGCTACACCTTC. Encoded protein: CASLGGTQGRYGYTF.

The rearrangement links TRBV10-2 to TRBJ1-2; D gene uncertain. Germline V gives CDR1 WSHSY, CDR2 SAAADI. V was clipped by 2 bases and J by 4 bases, with 8 bases between them. This CDR3 is built from 13 residues. CDR3 DNA: TGCGCCAGCAGTGAGAACGCGGCCTATGGCTACACCTTC. Translating gives CASSENAAYGYTF.

The chain combines TRBV2 with TRBJ2-5; 12 bases map to TRBD2. Germline V gene lookup returns CDR1 SNHLY and CDR2 FYNNEI. The CDR3 spans 16 residues. Trimming removed 2 bases from V and 5 bases from J; junction bases left unmatched: 6. The CDR3 loop reads CASSETLTSGGETQYF. In nucleotides, the CDR3 is TGTGCCAGCAGTGAAACCCTTACTAGCGGGGGGGAGACCCAGTACTTC.

The chain recombines TRBV6-5 with TRBJ2-7; D is unresolved. This CDR3 contains 13 residues. Germline V gives CDR1 MNHEY, CDR2 SVGAGI. Trimming stripped 6 bases from V and 1 base from J, with 10 bases between. The CDR3 region has the DNA TGTGCCAGCAGAGGTGGGCTTTCCTACGAGCAGTACTTC. Its protein is CASRGGLSYEQYF.

The chain links TRBV28 to TRBJ2-7; 8 bases are shared with TRBD1. The CDR3 runs to 15 residues. Germline lookup yields CDR1 MDHEN and CDR2 SYDVKM. Losses at the gene ends were 6 bases for V and 2 bases for J; bases not matched to a gene: 9. The CDR3 reads CASSHRTGSAYEQYF. The CDR3 DNA reads as TGTGCCAGCAGCCACAGGACAGGGAGCGCCTACGAGCAGTACTTC. The full variable domain, its missing parts supplied by reference TRBV28 and TRBJ2-7, is DVKVTQSSRYLVKRTGEKVFLECVQDMDHENMFWYRQDPGLGLRLIYFSYDVKMKEKGDIPEGYSVSREKKERFSLILESASTNQTSMYLCASSHRTGSAYEQYFGPGTRLTVT.

The chain couples TRBV27 to TRBJ2-3, with TRBD2 matching 14 bases. Germline lookup yields CDR1 MNHEY and CDR2 SMNVEV (reference sequence). The V gene end was trimmed by 2 bases and the J gene end by 3 bases; junction bases not matched to a gene: 4. The CDR3 is 17 amino acids. The CDR3 sequence: CASSLRLAGGLTDTQYF. The CDR3 DNA reads TGTGCCAGCAGTTTAAGACTAGCGGGGGGGCTTACAGATACGCAGTATTTT.

This clone was counted once. The chain carries TRBV5-4 and TRBJ1-5, with 7 bases identical to TRBD1. CDR3 length: 14 residues. Germline V gene data show CDR1 as SGHNT and CDR2 as YYREEE (reference sequence). The V and J ends lost 4 bases and 6 bases, in that order; junction bases with no gene match: 7. This CDR3 is CASSLGGGRQPQHF. CDR3 sequence (DNA): TGTGCCAGCAGCCTCGGAGGGGGCCGTCAGCCCCAGCATTTT.

The chain uses TRBV6-5 and TRBJ2-7; no reliable D call. Trimming took 0 bases from V and 7 from J, leaving 4 bases between them. CDR3 length: 11 residues. Germline V lookup: CDR1 MNHEY, CDR2 SVGAGI. This chain's CDR3 is CASSYSGEQYF. CDR3 bases: TGTGCCAGCAGTTACTCCGGGGAGCAGTACTTC.

The genes are TRBV7-3 and TRBJ1-1; 7 nucleotides agree with TRBD1. The V and J ends lost 8 bases and 1 base, in that order; junction bases with no gene match: 10. This CDR3 is built from 15 residues. Germline V CDR1 and CDR2: SGHTA, FQGTGA. This CDR3 reads CASSLTAGGNTEAFF. The CDR3 DNA follows: TGTGCCAGCTCGTTGACAGCAGGGGGGAACACTGAAGCTTTCTTT.

The chain joins TRBV28 to TRBJ1-4; no definite D call. Germline V gene data show CDR1 as MDHEN and CDR2 as SYDVKM. The CDR3 spans 16 residues. With 7 bases removed from V and 0 bases from J, the gap between germline ends came to 15 bases. The CDR3 loop is CASKTIDFATNEKLFF. The CDR3, as DNA: TGTGCCAGCAAGACTATAGATTTTGCAACTAATGAAAAACTGTTTTTT.

The V gene is TRBV5-5, the J gene TRBJ2-7, with TRBD1 as a possible D gene (6 bases). Germline V gene lookup returns CDR1 SGHKS and CDR2 YYEKEE (reference sequence). V dropped 6 bases and J dropped 1 base, with 14 bases sitting between them. The CDR3 consists of 14 residues. CDR3 loop: CASNPQQGSYEQYF. In nucleotides, the CDR3 is TGTGCCAGCAACCCACAACAGGGATCCTACGAGCAGTACTTC. Full variable domain (missing parts from reference TRBV5-5 and TRBJ2-7): DAGVTQSPTHLIKTRGQQVTLRCSPISGHKSVSWYQQVLGQGPQFIFQYYEKEERGRGNFPDRFSARQFPNYSSELNVNALLLGDSALYLCASNPQQGSYEQYFGPGTRLTVT.

The chain is built from TRBV27 and TRBJ2-3; 8 bases align to TRBD1. V was pared by 5 bases and J by 2 bases, with 6 bases of the junction left unmatched. Looked up from germline, CDR1 is MNHEY and CDR2 is SMNVEV (reference sequence). CDR3 length: 15 residues. In nucleotides, the CDR3 is TGTGCCAGCAGTAATGGACAGGGAAACACAGATACGCAGTATTTT. Its protein product is CASSNGQGNTDTQYF.

This chain links TRBV4-1 with TRBJ2-7; a possible D gene is TRBD1 (6 bases). CDR1 and CDR2 (germline): MGHRA, YSYEKL. V was cut by 5 bases and J by 2 bases, with 16 bases left in between. The CDR3 loop spans 15 amino acids. The CDR3, as DNA: TGCGCCAGCAGCTCGACGGACAGCCCTCCCTACGAGCAGTACTTC. Its translation is CASSSTDSPPYEQYF.

The V and J genes are TRBV2 and TRBJ2-5, with D perhaps matching TRBD2 (6 bases). Trimming took off 7 bases at V and 3 bases at J, with 9 bases between the two ends. CDR1 and CDR2 from the germline V gene are SNHLY and FYNNEI. This CDR3 spans 12 amino acids. CDR3 sequence reads: CASIGSEETQYF. The CDR3 coding sequence is TGTGCCAGCATCGGGAGTGAAGAGACCCAGTACTTC.

V is TRBV11-3 and J is TRBJ2-5, with 9 bases that match TRBD1. V was pared by 4 bases and J by 5 bases, with 5 bases of the junction left unmatched. CDR1 is SGHNT and CDR2 is YENEEA in the germline V gene. The CDR3 length is 14 residues. The CDR3 DNA follows: TGTGCCAGCAGCTGGACAGGGGTTGGGGAGACCCAGTACTTC. Translation: CASSWTGVGETQYF.

The chain has TRBV9 and TRBJ1-1, with a tentative D call TRBD1 (5 bases). The CDR3 has 15 amino acids. Germline V gene sequence: CDR1 SGDLS, CDR2 YYNGEE. V was trimmed by 0 bases and J by 6 bases, leaving 15 bases between them. CDR3 residues: CASSVGSSGDAEAFF. The DNA for the CDR3 is TGTGCCAGCAGCGTAGGTTCTTCGGGGGACGCTGAAGCTTTCTTT.

The rearrangement joins TRBV6-1 to TRBJ1-1; TRBD1 agrees at 7 bases. The V and J ends lost 3 bases and 8 bases, in that order; junction bases with no gene match: 6. Looked up from germline, CDR1 is MNHNS and CDR2 is SASEGT. The CDR3 totals 13 residues. The CDR3 loop is CASSESRGLEAFF. CDR3 coding DNA: TGTGCCAGCAGTGAGAGTAGGGGGCTGGAAGCTTTCTTT.

V is TRBV2 and J is TRBJ2-3, with D perhaps matching TRBD1 (5 bases). V lost 4 bases, J lost 2 bases, and 13 bases lay in between. The germline V gene encodes CDR1 SNHLY and CDR2 FYNNEI. This CDR3 has 15 residues. In DNA, the CDR3 is TGTGCCAGCAGTGTCAGTAGCAGGGACACAGATACGCAGTATTTT. Amino acid sequence: CASSVSSRDTDTQYF.

This chain links TRBV6-1 with TRBJ2-5; perhaps TRBD1 as D (5 bases). Germline CDR1 MNHNS, CDR2 SASEGT. V lost 6 bases to trimming and J lost 1 base, with 15 bases between them. The CDR3 spans 15 residues. CDR3 coding DNA: TGTGCCAGCAGGGCCCGGGCAGGGATCCAAGAGACCCAGTACTTC. This encodes CASRARAGIQETQYF.

The rearrangement links TRBV4-2 to TRBJ2-7, with 12 bases identical to TRBD2. CDR1 is LGHNA, CDR2 YNFKEQ, per germline. The CDR3 runs to 15 residues. With V trimmed by 4 bases and J by 5 bases, 6 bases remained unmatched. The CDR3 sequence is CASSPRTSGDHEQYF. The DNA of the CDR3 is TGTGCCAGCAGCCCCCGGACTAGCGGGGACCACGAGCAGTACTTC.

The chain is built from TRBV7-3 and TRBJ1-1; D is possibly TRBD1 (5 bases). V lost 4 bases and J lost 4, with 19 bases in between. The CDR3 has 16 amino acids. The germline gives CDR1 SGHTA, CDR2 FQGTGA. CDR3: CASSSSHRGGITEAFF. CDR3 DNA sequence: TGTGCCAGCAGCTCCTCCCATCGCGGGGGGATCACTGAAGCTTTCTTT.